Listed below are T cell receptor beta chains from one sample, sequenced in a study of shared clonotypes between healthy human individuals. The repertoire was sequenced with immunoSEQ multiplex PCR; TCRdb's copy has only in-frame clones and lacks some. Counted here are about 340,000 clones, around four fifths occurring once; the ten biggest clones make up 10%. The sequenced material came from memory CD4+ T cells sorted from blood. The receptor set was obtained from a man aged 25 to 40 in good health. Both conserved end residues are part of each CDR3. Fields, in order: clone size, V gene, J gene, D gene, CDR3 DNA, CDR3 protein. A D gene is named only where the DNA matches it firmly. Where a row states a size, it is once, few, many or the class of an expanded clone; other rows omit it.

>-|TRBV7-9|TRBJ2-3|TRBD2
TGTGCCAGCAGCTTACGGTTAGCGGGGGACACAGATACGCAGTATTTT
CASSLRLAGDTDTQYF
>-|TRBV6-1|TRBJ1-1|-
TGTGCCAGCAGCCCACTCGGGGGGAAGACTGAAGCTTTCTTT
CASSPLGGKTEAFF
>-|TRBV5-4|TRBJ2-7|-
TGTGCCAGCAGCCCTTCGACAGGCCGCTACGAGCAGTACTTC
CASSPSTGRYEQYF
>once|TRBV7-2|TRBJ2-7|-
TGTGCCAGCAGCTTTCCGGGACTGGGAGCCTACGAGCAGTACTTC
CASSFPGLGAYEQYF
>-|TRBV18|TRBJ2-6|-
TGTGCCAGCTCACCAGAGATTGGGCAGGCTTACTCTGGGGCCAACGTCCTGACTTTC
CASSPEIGQAYSGANVLTF
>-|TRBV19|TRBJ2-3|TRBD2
TGTGCCACCCACTTTAGCGGGGGGCAGGCAGATACGCAGTATTTT
CATHFSGGQADTQYF
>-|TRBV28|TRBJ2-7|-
TGTGCCAGCCGGCCCGGATGGACAGTGTCACCCCACTTC
CASRPGWTVSPHF
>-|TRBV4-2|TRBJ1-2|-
TGTGCCAGCAGCCAAGAAGTGGGGAGTGGTGGCTATGGCTACACCTTC
CASSQEVGSGGYGYTF
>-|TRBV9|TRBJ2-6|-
TGTGCCAGCAGCTCCCACGCCCCCTCTGGGGCCAACGTCCTGACTTTC
CASSSHAPSGANVLTF
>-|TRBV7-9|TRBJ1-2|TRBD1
TGTGCCAGCAGTTTCAGGACAGGGCTCGGCTACACCTTC
CASSFRTGLGYTF
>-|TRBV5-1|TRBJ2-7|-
TGCGCCAGCAGCTTGGCAGGACAGCTCTACGAGCAGTACTTC
CASSLAGQLYEQYF
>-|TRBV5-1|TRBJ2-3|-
TGCGCCAGCAGCGTCCAGGGGGGGAGCACAGATACGCAGTATTTT
CASSVQGGSTDTQYF
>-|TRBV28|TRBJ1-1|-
TGTGCCGCCGATCGGACCTCGAACACTGAAGCTTTCTTT
CAADRTSNTEAFF
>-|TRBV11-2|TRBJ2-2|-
TGTGCCAGCAGCTTCCGGGCCCAGAACACCGGGGAGCTGTTTTTT
CASSFRAQNTGELFF
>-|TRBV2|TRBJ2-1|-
TGTGCCAGCGCCCTTCGTCGTGGTTCCTACAATGAGCAGTTCTTC
CASALRRGSYNEQFF
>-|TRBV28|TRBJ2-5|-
TGTGCCAGCCGCGGGACAGCAATTCGAGCCCAGGTGTCCCAGTACTTC
CASRGTAIRAQVSQYF
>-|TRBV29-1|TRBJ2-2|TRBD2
TGCAGCGGACGGACTAGCGGGACCGGGGAGCTGTTTTTT
CSGRTSGTGELFF
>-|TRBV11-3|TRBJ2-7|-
TGTGCCAGCAGCTTATTGACAGACTACTCCTACGAGCAGTACTTC
CASSLLTDYSYEQYF
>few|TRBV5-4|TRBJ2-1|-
TGTGCCAGCAGCTTGGCTGGGGACGGGAGAGCCCGGTACAATGAGCAGTTCTTC
CASSLAGDGRARYNEQFF
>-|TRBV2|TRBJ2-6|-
TGTGCCAGCAGGTCCGGGGCATCTGGGGCCAACGTCCTGACTTTC
CASRSGASGANVLTF
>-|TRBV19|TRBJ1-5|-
TGTGCCAGTAAGGAACAGACACATAGCAATCAGCCCCAGCATTTT
CASKEQTHSNQPQHF
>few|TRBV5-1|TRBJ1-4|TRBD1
TGCGCCAGCAGCGAAGCCGGGACAGGGGATGAAAAACTGTTTTTT
CASSEAGTGDEKLFF
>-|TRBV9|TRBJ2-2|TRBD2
TGTGCCAGCAGCGACAAAACGACTAGCGGGAGCTGGGGGACCGGGGAGCTGTTTTTT
CASSDKTTSGSWGTGELFF
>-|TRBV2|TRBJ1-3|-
TGTGCCTCAACGCGGGAAACTGGAAACACCATATATTTT
CASTRETGNTIYF
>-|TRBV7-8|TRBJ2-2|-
TGTGCCAGCAGCTTGATGGGACACACCGGGGAGCTGTTTTTT
CASSLMGHTGELFF
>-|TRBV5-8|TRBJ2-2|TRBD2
TGTGCCAGCACCCTGTCGCGAGCGGGAGTTCGGGGGGAGCTGTTTTTT
CASTLSRAGVRGELFF
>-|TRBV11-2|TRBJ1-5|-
TGTGCCAGCAGCTTCGGGGGGAGAGGGGATCAGCCCCAGCATTTT
CASSFGGRGDQPQHF
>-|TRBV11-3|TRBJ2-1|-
TGTGCCAGCAGCAACCGGGTCGAGAATGAGCAGTTCTTC
CASSNRVENEQFF
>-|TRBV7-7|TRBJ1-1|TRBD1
TGTGCTAGCAGCTTAGAGGTTTTTGGACAGGCCGCCAGAAGGGCTACGGACACTGAAGCTTTCTTT
CASSLEVFGQAARRATDTEAFF
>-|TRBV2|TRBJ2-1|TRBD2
TGTGCCACTCCAGGACTAGCGGGAGGGAGCTCCTACAATGAGCAGTTCTTC
CATPGLAGGSSYNEQFF
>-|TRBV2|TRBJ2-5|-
TGTGCCAGCAGTGAAGCCCGAGCCTACCAAGAGACCCAGTACTTC
CASSEARAYQETQYF
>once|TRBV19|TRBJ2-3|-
TGTGCCAGTAGCCGGACAGAAAGGGGAGATACGCAGTATTTT
CASSRTERGDTQYF
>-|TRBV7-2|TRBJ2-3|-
TGTGCCTCTACTTATAGTTCGCGGGAAGATACGCAGTATTTT
CASTYSSREDTQYF
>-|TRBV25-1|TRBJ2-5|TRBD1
TGTGCCAGCAGTGAACCGACAGGGGTCCAAGAGACCCAGTACTTC
CASSEPTGVQETQYF
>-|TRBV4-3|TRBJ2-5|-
TGCGCCAGCAGCAAAACTTCGGGGGACGGAGAGACCCAGTACTTC
CASSKTSGDGETQYF
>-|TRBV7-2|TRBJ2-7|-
TGTGCCAGCAGCATATACCCCTGGGGCGAGCAGTACTTC
CASSIYPWGEQYF
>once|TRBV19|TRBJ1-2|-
TGTGCCAGTACACGCGGCGGGCCTAACTATGGCTACACCTTC
CASTRGGPNYGYTF
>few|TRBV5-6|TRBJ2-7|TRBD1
TGTGCCAGCAGCTTGGCTCCGACAGGGAATGGTGAGCAGTACTTC
CASSLAPTGNGEQYF
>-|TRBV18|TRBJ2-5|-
TGTGCCAGCTCACCACGGTCGGGAGAGACCCAGTACTTC
CASSPRSGETQYF
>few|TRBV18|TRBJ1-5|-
TGTGCCAGCTCACCACCTTCAGGAAGCCATGGCAATCAGCCCCAGCATTTT
CASSPPSGSHGNQPQHF
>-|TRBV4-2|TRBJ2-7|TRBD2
TGTGCCAGCAAACTAGCGGGAGGGCCTGACTACGAGCAGTACTTC
CASKLAGGPDYEQYF
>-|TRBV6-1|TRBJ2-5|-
TGTGCCAGCAGTGAAACAGGCCCACAAGAGACCCAGTACTTC
CASSETGPQETQYF
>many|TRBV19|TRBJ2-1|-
TGTGCCAGTAGTATGATTTTTGCGGGGAGCTCCTACAATGAGCAGTTCTTC
CASSMIFAGSSYNEQFF
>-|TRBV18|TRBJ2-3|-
TGTGCCAGCTCACCAACGAGTGGGCGGGGCACAGATACGCAGTATTTT
CASSPTSGRGTDTQYF
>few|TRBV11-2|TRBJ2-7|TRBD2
TGTGCCAGCAGCTCTAGCGGGAGGATGTACGAGCAGTACTTC
CASSSSGRMYEQYF
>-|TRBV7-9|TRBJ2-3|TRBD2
TGTGCCAGCAGCTTAGGGAGGACTAGCGGCGACACAGATACGCAGTATTTT
CASSLGRTSGDTDTQYF
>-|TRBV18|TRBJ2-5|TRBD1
TGTGCCAGCCCCCCATCTGGACAGGCGGAGACCCAGTACTTC
CASPPSGQAETQYF
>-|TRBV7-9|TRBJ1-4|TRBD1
TGTGCCAGCAGCTTTGGACAGGGGACTAATGAAAAACTGTTTTTT
CASSFGQGTNEKLFF
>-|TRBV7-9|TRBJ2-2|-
TGTGCCAGCAGCCCTAAACCACGGTCGAACACCGGGGAGCTGTTTTTT
CASSPKPRSNTGELFF
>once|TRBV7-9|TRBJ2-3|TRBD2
TGTGCCAGCAGCAGCCCCCGACTAGCGGGCCAGATCACAGATACGCAGTATTTT
CASSSPRLAGQITDTQYF
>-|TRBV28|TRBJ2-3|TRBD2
TGTGCCAGCAGTTTAGCGGGAGGGCCTACAGATACGCAGTATTTT
CASSLAGGPTDTQYF